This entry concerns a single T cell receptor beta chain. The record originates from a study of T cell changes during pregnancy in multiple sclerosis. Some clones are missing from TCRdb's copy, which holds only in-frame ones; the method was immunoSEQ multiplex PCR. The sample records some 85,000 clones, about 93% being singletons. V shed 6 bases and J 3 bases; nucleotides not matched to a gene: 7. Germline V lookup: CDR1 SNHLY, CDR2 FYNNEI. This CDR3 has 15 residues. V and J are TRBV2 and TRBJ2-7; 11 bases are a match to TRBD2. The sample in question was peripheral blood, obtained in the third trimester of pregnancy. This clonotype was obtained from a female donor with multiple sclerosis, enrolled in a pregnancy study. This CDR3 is CASRDSGRAYYEQYF. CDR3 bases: TGTGCCAGCAGGGATAGCGGGAGGGCCTACTACGAGCAGTACTTC.